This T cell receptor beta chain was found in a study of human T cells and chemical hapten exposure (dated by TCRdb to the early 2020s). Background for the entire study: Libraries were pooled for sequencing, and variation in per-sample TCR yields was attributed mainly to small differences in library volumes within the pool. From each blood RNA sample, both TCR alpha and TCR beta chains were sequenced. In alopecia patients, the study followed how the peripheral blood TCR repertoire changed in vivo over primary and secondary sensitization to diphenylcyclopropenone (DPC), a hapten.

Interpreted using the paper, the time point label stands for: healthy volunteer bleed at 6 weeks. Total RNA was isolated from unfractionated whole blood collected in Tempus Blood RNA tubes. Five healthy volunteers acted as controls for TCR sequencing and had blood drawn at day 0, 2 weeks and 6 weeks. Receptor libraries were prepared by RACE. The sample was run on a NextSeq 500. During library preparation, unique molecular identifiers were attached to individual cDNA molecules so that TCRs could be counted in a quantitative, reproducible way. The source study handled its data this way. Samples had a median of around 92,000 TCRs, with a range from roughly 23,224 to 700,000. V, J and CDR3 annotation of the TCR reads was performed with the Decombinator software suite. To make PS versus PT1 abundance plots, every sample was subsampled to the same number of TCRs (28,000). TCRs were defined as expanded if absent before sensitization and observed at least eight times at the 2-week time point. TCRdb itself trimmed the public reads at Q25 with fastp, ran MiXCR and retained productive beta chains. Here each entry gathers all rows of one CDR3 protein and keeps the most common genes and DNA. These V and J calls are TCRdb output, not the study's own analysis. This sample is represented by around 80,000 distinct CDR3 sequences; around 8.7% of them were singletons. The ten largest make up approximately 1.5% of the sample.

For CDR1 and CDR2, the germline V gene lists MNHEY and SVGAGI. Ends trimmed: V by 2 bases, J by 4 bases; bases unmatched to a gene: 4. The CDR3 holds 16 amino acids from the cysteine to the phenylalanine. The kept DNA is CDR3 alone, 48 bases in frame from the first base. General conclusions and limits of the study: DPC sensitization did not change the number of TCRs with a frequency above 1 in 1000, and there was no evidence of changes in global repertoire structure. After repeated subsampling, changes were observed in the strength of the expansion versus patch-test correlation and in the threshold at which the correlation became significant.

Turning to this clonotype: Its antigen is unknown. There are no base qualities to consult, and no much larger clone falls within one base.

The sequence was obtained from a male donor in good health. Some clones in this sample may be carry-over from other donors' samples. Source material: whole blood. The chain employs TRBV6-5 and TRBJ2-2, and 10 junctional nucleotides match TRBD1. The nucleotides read TGTGCCAGCAGTTACGTTGGGACAGGGGTCACCGGGGAGCTGTTTTTT. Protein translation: CASSYVGTGVTGELFF.